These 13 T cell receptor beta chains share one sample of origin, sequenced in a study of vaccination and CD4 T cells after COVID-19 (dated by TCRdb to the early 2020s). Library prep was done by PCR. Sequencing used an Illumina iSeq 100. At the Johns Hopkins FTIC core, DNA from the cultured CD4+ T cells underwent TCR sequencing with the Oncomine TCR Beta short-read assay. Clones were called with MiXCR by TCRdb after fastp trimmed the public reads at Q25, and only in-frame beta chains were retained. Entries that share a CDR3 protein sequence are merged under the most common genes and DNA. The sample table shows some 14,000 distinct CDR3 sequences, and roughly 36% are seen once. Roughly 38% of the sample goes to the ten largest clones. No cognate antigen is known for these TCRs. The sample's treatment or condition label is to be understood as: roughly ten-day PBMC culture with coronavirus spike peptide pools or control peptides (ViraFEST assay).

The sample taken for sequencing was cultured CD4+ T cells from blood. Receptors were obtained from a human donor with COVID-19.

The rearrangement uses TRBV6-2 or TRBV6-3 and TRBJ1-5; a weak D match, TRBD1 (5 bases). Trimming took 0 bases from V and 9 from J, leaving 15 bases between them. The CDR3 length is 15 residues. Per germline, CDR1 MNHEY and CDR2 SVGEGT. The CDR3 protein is CASSYSVAGVGPQHF. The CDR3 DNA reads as TGTGCCAGCAGTTACTCGGTGGCGGGGGTTGGGCCCCAGCATTTT.

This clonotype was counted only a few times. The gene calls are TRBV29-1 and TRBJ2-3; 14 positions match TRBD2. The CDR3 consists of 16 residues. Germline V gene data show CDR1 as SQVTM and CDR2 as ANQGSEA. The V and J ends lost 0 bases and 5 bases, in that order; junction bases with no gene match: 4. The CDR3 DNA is TGCAGCGTTGAAGATGGGACTAGCGGGGGCATAGATACGCAGTATTTT. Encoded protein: CSVEDGTSGGIDTQYF.

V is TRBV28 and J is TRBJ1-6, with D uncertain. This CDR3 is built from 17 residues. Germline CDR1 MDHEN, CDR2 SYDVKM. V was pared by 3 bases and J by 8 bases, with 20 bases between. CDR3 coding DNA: TGTGCCAGCAGTTTCCGACCCGGATTGTCCTCGGATTCACCCCTCCACTTT. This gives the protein CASSFRPGLSSDSPLHF.

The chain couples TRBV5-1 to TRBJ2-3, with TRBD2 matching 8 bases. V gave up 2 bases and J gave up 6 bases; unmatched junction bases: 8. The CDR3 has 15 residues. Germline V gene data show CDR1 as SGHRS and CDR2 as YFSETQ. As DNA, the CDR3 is TGCGCCAGCAGCTTAGACGGGGGGGCTGGTGATACGCAGTATTTT. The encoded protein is CASSLDGGAGDTQYF.

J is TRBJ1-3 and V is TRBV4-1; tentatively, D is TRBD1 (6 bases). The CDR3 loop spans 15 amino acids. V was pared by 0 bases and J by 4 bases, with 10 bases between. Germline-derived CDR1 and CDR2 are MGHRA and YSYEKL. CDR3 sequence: CASSQELGQGNTIYF. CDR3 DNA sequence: TGCGCCAGCAGCCAAGAACTCGGACAGGGAAACACCATATATTTT.

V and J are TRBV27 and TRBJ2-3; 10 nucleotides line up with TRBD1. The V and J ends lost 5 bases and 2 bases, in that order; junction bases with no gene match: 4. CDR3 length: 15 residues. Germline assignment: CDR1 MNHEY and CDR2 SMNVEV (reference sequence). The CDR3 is CASSMDRGYTDTQYF. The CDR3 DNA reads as TGTGCCAGCAGTATGGACAGGGGGTACACAGATACGCAGTATTTT.

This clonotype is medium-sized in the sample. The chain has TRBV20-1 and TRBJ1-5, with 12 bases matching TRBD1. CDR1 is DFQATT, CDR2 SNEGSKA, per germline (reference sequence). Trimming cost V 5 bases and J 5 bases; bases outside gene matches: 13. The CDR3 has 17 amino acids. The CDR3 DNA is TGCAGTGCTGAATACCGAGTGGGACAGGGGGCTGATCAGCCCCAGCATTTT. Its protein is CSAEYRVGQGADQPQHF.

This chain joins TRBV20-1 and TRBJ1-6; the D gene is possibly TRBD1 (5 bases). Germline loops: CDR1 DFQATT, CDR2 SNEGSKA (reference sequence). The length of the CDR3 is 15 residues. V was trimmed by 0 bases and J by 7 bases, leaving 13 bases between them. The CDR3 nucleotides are TGCAGTGCTAGAGATTCCTCAGGGCGCAATTCACCCCTCCACTTT. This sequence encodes CSARDSSGRNSPLHF.

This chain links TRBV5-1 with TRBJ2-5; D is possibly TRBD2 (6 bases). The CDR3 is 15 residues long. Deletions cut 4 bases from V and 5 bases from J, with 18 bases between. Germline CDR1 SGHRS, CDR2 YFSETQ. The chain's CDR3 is CASSPMMRGAETQYF. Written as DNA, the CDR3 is TGCGCCAGCAGCCCCATGATGCGGGGAGCCGAGACCCAGTACTTC.

The DNA for the CDR3 is TGCAGCGTTACGGACAGGGGAAATTTGCGCGAGCAGTACTTC. Its translation is CSVTDRGNLREQYF. The chain is built from TRBV29-1 and TRBJ2-7; the match to TRBD1 covers 9 bases. This CDR3 contains 14 residues. With V trimmed by 5 bases and J by 6 bases, 11 bases remained unmatched. The V gene's germline CDR1 is SQVTM and CDR2 ANQGSEA.

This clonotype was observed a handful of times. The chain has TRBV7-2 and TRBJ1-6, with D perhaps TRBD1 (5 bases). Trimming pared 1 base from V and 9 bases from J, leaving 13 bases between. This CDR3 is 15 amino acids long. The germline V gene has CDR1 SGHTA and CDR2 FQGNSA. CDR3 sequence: CASSLDQGRASPLHF. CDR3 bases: TGTGCCAGCAGCTTAGATCAGGGCCGGGCTTCACCCCTCCACTTT.

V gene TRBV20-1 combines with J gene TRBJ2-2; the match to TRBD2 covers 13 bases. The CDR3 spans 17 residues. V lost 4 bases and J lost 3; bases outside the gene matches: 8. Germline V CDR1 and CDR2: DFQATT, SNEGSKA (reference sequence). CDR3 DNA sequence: TGCAGTGCTACATCGGGGACTAGCGGGGTCCACACCGGGGAGCTGTTTTTT. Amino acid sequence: CSATSGTSGVHTGELFF.

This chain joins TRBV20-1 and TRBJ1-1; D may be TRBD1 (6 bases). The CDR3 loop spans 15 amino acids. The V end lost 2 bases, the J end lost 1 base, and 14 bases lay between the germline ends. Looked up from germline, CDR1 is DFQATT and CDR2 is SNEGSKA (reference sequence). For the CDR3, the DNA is TGCAGTGCTAGAAGAGCTACAGGGACGAACACTGAAGCTTTCTTT. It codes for CSARRATGTNTEAFF.